Following are 8 T cell receptor beta chains from one sample sequenced in a study of sequential checkpoint blockade in melanoma. Treatment given: randomized to nivolumab then ipilimumab (arm A) or the reverse (arm B). Libraries were prepared by immunoSEQ multiplex PCR; TCRdb keeps only in-frame clonotypes and omits some of them. Seen here are about 13,000 clones, roughly a fifth observed once, and the top ten hold approximately 5.8%. Sequencing was performed on tumor tissue (inferred from file names), taken from a patient given nivolumab and ipilimumab in sequence. The receptors were sampled from a human donor with melanoma.

This clone appeared a single time. The V and J genes are TRBV12-5 and TRBJ2-1; no clear D. The germline gives CDR1 LGHNT, CDR2 FRNRAP. V was cut by 2 bases and J by 9 bases, with 8 bases left in between. The CDR3 sequence is 12 residues long. The CDR3 protein is CASGLPLGEQFF. The DNA of the CDR3 is TGTGCTAGTGGTTTGCCTCTGGGTGAGCAGTTCTTC.

This clone was detected many times. The V call is TRBV11-3, the J call TRBJ2-7; D uncertain. This CDR3 has 14 residues. Germline-derived CDR1 and CDR2 are SGHNT and YENEEA. V dropped 1 base and J dropped 7 bases, with 14 bases sitting between them. The CDR3, as DNA: TGTGCCAGCAGCTTAGGTTGGGCGGTAGGGGAGCAGTACTTC. This gives the protein CASSLGWAVGEQYF.

In its sample, this clone was seen a few times. This chain connects TRBV28 to TRBJ2-7, with 10 bases identical to TRBD2. With 6 bases clipped from V and 2 bases from J, the junction kept 7 bases outside the gene matches. CDR1 and CDR2 (germline): MDHEN, SYDVKM. The CDR3 covers 15 residues. CDR3 nucleotide sequence: TGTGCCAGCAGCCTTACTCTAGCGGGGGCCTACGAGCAGTACTTC. It codes for CASSLTLAGAYEQYF.

CDR3 in amino acids: CASSSRNRGTGELFF. In nucleotides, the CDR3 is TGTGCCAGCAGCTCCCGAAACAGGGGAACCGGGGAGCTGTTTTTT. The chain carries TRBV11-3 and TRBJ2-2; 7 nucleotides match TRBD1. With V trimmed by 4 bases and J by 5 bases, 7 bases remained unmatched. From germline, CDR1 is SGHNT and CDR2 YENEEA. This CDR3 region has 15 residues.

V is TRBV18 and J is TRBJ1-1, with unresolved D. V lost 0 bases and J lost 0, with 8 bases in between. This CDR3 is built from 15 residues. From germline, CDR1 is KGHSH and CDR2 LQKENI. CDR3 in amino acids: CASSPPRVMNTEAFF. The DNA for the CDR3 is TGTGCCAGCTCACCACCGAGAGTCATGAACACTGAAGCTTTCTTT. The full variable domain, in which reference TRBV18 and TRBJ1-1 provide the parts outside the CDR3, is NAGVMQNPRHLVRRRGQEARLRCSPMKGHSHVYWYRQLPEEGLKFMVYLQKENIIDESGMPKERFSAEFPKEGPSILRIQQVVRGDSAAYFCASSPPRVMNTEAFFGQGTRLTVV.

This chain connects TRBV5-1 to TRBJ1-1; 7 nucleotides match TRBD1. The junction had 8 bases not matched to a gene; V was cut back by 2 bases and J by 7 bases. The V gene's germline CDR1 is SGHRS and CDR2 YFSETQ. The CDR3 totals 14 residues. The CDR3 is CASSLEGAGSEAFF. The CDR3 region has the DNA TGCGCCAGCAGCTTAGAGGGGGCCGGGAGTGAAGCTTTCTTT. Full variable domain (missing parts from reference TRBV5-1 and TRBJ1-1): KAGVTQTPRYLIKTRGQQVTLSCSPISGHRSVSWYQQTPGQGLQFLFEYFSETQRNKGNFPGRFSGRQFSNSRSEMNVSTLELGDSALYLCASSLEGAGSEAFFGQGTRLTVV.

The chain is built from TRBV19 and TRBJ1-2; TRBD1 aligns across 10 bases. CDR1 is LNHDA and CDR2 is SQIVND in the germline V gene (reference sequence). The CDR3 totals 16 residues. Trimming removed 5 bases from V and 7 bases from J; junction bases left unmatched: 13. The CDR3 nucleotides read TGTGCCAGTAGTGCGATCCGGGACAGGGGAGAGGGTGGCTACACCTTC. This gives the protein CASSAIRDRGEGGYTF.

The sample holds a few counts of this clone. The J gene is TRBJ1-5, the V gene TRBV4-1, with D perhaps TRBD1 (6 bases). The CDR3 loop spans 15 amino acids. Germline V gene data show CDR1 as MGHRA and CDR2 as YSYEKL. V lost 4 bases to trimming and J lost 6 bases, with 16 bases between them. CDR3 nucleotide sequence: TGCGCCAGCAGCCCCTCTTCAGGGGATCGTCAGCCCCAGCATTTT. Encoded protein: CASSPSSGDRQPQHF.